This T cell receptor (beta chain) was observed in a study of human T cells and chemical hapten exposure. Across the whole study: Chiefly women, the patients showed alopecia areata, totalis or universalis.

Study conclusions and caveats: Alopecia was present in the donors, so their immune response may differ from healthy people's.

As to time point: patch test 1, 2 weeks after DPC sensitization. Treatment indicated: therapeutic diphenylcyclopropenone sensitization with weekly scalp DPC. The study drew its donors from alopecia patients who were 18 to 70 years old and suitable for DPC. In the original analysis: From roughly 23,000 to 700,000 TCRs were found per sample, with a median of approximately 96,000. TCRdb independently ran MiXCR on the RACE reads; one entry per CDR3 protein. These V and J calls are TCRdb output, not the study's own analysis. The sample comprises some 340,000 distinct CDR3 sequences, approximately 6.3% of which are singletons, and approximately 8% rests with the top ten. This clonotype was seen more than once but under ten times. Its cognate antigen is unknown. The CDR3 extends over 18 amino acids. Germline-derived CDR1 and CDR2 are SGDLS and YYNGEE. The J segment lost 0 bases and the V segment lost 4 bases, leaving 8 bases of the junction unmatched.

The sample in question was whole blood, obtained in connection with sensitization to the hapten diphenylcyclopropenone (DPC). The clonotype was recovered from a young woman with alopecia areata. Some clones in this sample may be carry-over from other donors' samples. This rearrangement joins TRBV9 to TRBJ2-6; TRBD1 matches 9 bases. The CDR3: CASSLRTGAFSGANVLTF. The CDR3 nucleotides read TGTGCCAGCAGCCTTCGGACAGGGGCTTTCTCTGGGGCCAACGTCCTGACTTTC.